This T cell receptor beta chain was captured by sequencing in a study of control samples from healthy donors and cancer patients. Data came from immunoSEQ multiplex PCR; TCRdb stores just in-frame clones and leaves some out. Among 130,000 or so clones listed, around 90% were seen once. The CDR3 has 14 residues. J gave up 2 bases and V 5 bases, and 6 bases lay outside the gene matches. Germline assignment: CDR1 SEHNR and CDR2 FQNEAQ (reference sequence). The specimen sequenced was blood. The V call is TRBV7-9, the J call TRBJ2-7, with 7 nucleotides matching TRBD1. The clonotype was recovered from a man younger than 30 in good health. CDR3 loop: CASSLGQVPYEQYF. CDR3 nucleotides: TGTGCCAGCAGCCTCGGACAGGTCCCCTACGAGCAGTACTTC.